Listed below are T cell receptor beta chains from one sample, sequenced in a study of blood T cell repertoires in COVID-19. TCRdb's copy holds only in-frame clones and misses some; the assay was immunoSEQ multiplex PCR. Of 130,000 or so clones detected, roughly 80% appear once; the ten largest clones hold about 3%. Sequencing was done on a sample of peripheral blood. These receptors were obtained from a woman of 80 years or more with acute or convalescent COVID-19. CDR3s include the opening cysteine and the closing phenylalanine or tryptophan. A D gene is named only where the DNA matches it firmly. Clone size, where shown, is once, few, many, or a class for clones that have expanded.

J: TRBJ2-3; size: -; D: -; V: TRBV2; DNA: TGTGCCAGCAGTGCGGGACTTAGCACAGATACGCAGTATTTT; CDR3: CASSAGLSTDTQYF
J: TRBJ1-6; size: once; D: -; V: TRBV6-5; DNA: TGTGCCAGCAGTTACTCGGGTCCCCAGGATTCACCCCTCCACTTT; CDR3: CASSYSGPQDSPLHF
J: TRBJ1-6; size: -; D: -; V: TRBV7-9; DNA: TGTGCCAGCAGCCGGGACACTAATTCACCCCTCCACTTT; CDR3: CASSRDTNSPLHF
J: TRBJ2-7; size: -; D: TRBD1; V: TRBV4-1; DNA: TGCGCCAGCAGCCAAGATCCGGGACAGGGCGTTTACGAGCAGTACTTC; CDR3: CASSQDPGQGVYEQYF
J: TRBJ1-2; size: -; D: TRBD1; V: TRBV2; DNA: TGTGCCAGCAGACCCACGGGACAGGGGGGAGGCTACACCTTC; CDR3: CASRPTGQGGGYTF
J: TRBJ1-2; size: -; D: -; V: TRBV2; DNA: TGTGCCAGTAAGAGACAGCCCGAGGGCTACACCTTC; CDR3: CASKRQPEGYTF
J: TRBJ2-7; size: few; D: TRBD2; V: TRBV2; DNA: TGTGCCAGCAGTGGGCGTGGGACTAGGACCTACGAGCAGTACTTC; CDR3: CASSGRGTRTYEQYF
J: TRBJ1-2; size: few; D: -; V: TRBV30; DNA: TGTGCCTGGAGTTTAGGTGGGGCAGGGCGAAAGGATACGGGCTACACCTTC; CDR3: CAWSLGGAGRKDTGYTF
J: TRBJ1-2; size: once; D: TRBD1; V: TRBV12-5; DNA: TGTGCTAGTGGTATTGGACAGGGTGGCTATGGCTACACCTTC; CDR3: CASGIGQGGYGYTF
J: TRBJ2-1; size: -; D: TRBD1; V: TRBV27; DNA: TGTGCCAGCAGTCCCCCATGGGACAGGGGGTACAATGAGCAGTTCTTC; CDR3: CASSPPWDRGYNEQFF
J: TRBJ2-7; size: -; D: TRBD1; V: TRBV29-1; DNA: TGCAGCGTTCTCCGGGACAGCTACGAGCAGTACTTC; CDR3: CSVLRDSYEQYF
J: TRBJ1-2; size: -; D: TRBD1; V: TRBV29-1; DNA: TGCAGCGTTGCTGACAGGGGGCTCTATGGCTACACCTTC; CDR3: CSVADRGLYGYTF
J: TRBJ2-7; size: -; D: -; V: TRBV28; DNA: TGTGCCAGCAGCCCCCCGGCTAGCTGGATCTCCTACGAGCAGTACTTC; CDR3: CASSPPASWISYEQYF
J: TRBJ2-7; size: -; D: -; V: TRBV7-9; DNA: TGTGCCAGCAGCTTAGAGGGGTTGGACGAGCAGTACTTC; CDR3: CASSLEGLDEQYF
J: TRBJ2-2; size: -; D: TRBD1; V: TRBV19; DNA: TGTGCCAGTTTCTCAGACCGGGACAGCAACACCGGGGAGCTGTTTTTT; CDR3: CASFSDRDSNTGELFF
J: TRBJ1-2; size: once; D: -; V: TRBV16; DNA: TGTGCCAGCAGCCTTAAGACTGAGGGTGGCTACACCTTC; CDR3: CASSLKTEGGYTF
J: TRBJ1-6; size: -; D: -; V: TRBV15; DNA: TGTGCCACCAGCAGAGTGGCCGGGCCCGGGGGAGGGTATTCACCCCTCCACTTT; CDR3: CATSRVAGPGGGYSPLHF
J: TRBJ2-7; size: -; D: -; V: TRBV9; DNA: TGTGCCAGCAGCGTTGGGCGGGGGCGCGCCTACGAGCAGTACTTC; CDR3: CASSVGRGRAYEQYF
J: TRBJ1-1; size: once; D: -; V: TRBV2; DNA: TGTGCCAGCAGCAAGGGGCACCCGAACACTGAAGCTTTCTTT; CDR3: CASSKGHPNTEAFF
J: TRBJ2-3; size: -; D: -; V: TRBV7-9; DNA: TGTGCCAGCAGGCAAAAGTTCACAGGCTACCTCACAGATACGCAGTATTTT; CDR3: CASRQKFTGYLTDTQYF
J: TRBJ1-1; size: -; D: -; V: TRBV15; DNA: TGTGCCACCAGCAGAGAGCCAACGCGTCCTGCTGCTAATCAAGCTTTCTTT; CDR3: CATSREPTRPAANQAFF
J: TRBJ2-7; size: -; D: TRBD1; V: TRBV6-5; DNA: TGTGCCAGCAGTTACAGCGCAGGGGGTAGTTACGAGCAGTACTTC; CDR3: CASSYSAGGSYEQYF
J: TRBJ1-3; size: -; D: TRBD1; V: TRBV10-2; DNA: TGCGCCAGCAGTGGGACAGGGGCTGGAAACACCATATATTTT; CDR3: CASSGTGAGNTIYF
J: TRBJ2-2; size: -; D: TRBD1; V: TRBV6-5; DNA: TGTGCCAGCAGAAGACAGGGGGCACACGGGGAGCTGTTTTTT; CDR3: CASRRQGAHGELFF
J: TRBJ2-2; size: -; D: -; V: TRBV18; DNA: TGTGCCAGCTCACCTCGGCAGGGATGGACCGGGGAGCTGTTTTTT; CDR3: CASSPRQGWTGELFF
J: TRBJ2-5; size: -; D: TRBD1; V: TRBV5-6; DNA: TGTGCCAGCAGCTTGGCCAAGGACAGGCCTCCGAGGACCCAGTACTTC; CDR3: CASSLAKDRPPRTQYF
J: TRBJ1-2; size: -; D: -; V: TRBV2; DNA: TGTGCCAGCAGTGGCGCAGGATATGGCTACACCTTC; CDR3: CASSGAGYGYTF
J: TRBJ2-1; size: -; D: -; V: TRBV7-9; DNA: TGTGCCAGCAGCCCCGACAGTTACAATGAGCAGTTCTTC; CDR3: CASSPDSYNEQFF
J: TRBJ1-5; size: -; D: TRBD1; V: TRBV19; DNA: TGTGCCAGTAGTCGGGACAGGGCAGGAGCACAGCCCCAGCATTTT; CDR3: CASSRDRAGAQPQHF
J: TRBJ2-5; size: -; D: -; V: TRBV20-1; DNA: TGCAGTGCTAGACTCGGAGAGACCCAGTACTTC; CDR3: CSARLGETQYF
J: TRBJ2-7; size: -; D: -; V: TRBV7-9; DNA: TGTGCCAGCAGCCAGGGGCCAGCGGGGAGCTCCTACGAGCAGTACTTC; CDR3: CASSQGPAGSSYEQYF
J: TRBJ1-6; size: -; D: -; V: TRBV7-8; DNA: TGTGCCAGCAGCTCCTACCATGTCCTCGAGAATAATTCACCCCTCCACTTT; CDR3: CASSSYHVLENNSPLHF
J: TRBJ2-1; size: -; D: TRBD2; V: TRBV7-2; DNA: TGTGCCAGCAGCTTAGGGGCCGGGGCCGGGGGGAATGAGCAGTTCTTC; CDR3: CASSLGAGAGGNEQFF
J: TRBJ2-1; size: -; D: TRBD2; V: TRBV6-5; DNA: TGTGCCGCCTCGTCAGCGGGGGGGCGGAATGAGCAGTTCTTC; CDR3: CAASSAGGRNEQFF
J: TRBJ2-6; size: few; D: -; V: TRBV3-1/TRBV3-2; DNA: TGTGCCAGCAGCCAAGATCCGGGCTCTGGGGCCAACGTCCTGACTTTC; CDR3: CASSQDPGSGANVLTF
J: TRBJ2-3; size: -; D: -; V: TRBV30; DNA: TGTGCCTGGGCTTACACAGATACGCAGTATTTT; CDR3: CAWAYTDTQYF
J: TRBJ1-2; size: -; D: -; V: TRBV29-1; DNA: TGCAGCGTTGAAGACCCGCCGGGAGGGGCCGGCTATGGCTACACCTTC; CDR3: CSVEDPPGGAGYGYTF
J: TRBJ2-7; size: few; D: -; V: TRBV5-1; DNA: TGCGCCAGCAGCTTGACCTTTGAGTTCGTCCACTTC; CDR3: CASSLTFEFVHF
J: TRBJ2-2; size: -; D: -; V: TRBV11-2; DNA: TGTGCCAGCAGCTTATTGTCAGGGAAGGCAGGGGAGCTGTTTTTT; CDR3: CASSLLSGKAGELFF
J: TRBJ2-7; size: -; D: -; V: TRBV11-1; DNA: TGTGCCAGCAGCTTCAACGCCGGAGGGGAGCAGTACTTC; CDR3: CASSFNAGGEQYF